These 29 T cell receptor beta chains came from one sample sequenced in a study of T cell repertoires in cytomegalovirus infection. TCRdb re-called the reads through MiXCR, storing one row per CDR3 protein. This sample has approximately 260,000 distinct CDR3 sequences, with 17% found just once. Input material: CD8+ T cells from PBMCs. Receptors originate from a human donor in good health (CMV status not recorded). Some clones in this sample may be carry-over from other donors' samples.

This clonotype has a count of ten or more. The J gene is TRBJ2-7, the V gene TRBV20-1, with 9 bases aligning to TRBD1. V was pared by 6 bases and J by 0 bases, with 6 bases of the junction left unmatched. Germline assignment: CDR1 DFQATT and CDR2 SNEGSKA (reference sequence). This CDR3 contains 14 residues. The CDR3: CSASTGGDSYEQYF. CDR3 bases: TGCAGTGCCAGCACAGGGGGCGACTCCTACGAGCAGTACTTC.

This clonotype was observed a handful of times. V usage is TRBV4-2 and J usage is TRBJ2-1; 10 bases are a match to TRBD1. The CDR3 spans 17 residues. CDR1 and CDR2 (germline): LGHNA, YNFKEQ. The J segment lost 5 bases and the V segment lost 2 bases, leaving 9 bases of the junction unmatched. CDR3 sequence reads: CASSQNLRDRGDNEQFF. CDR3 coding DNA: TGTGCCAGCAGCCAAAACCTCCGGGACAGGGGCGACAATGAGCAGTTCTTC.

This clonotype was recorded a few times. V is TRBV5-6 and J is TRBJ1-6; 7 nucleotides match TRBD1. The germline V gene encodes CDR1 SGHDT and CDR2 YYEEEE. Germline trimming cut 0 bases from V and 7 bases from J; bases unmatched to any gene: 4. The CDR3 totals 15 residues. The CDR3 sequence is CASSLGQGGNSPLHF. CDR3 nucleotides: TGTGCCAGCAGCTTGGGACAGGGAGGAAATTCACCCCTCCACTTT.

This chain joins TRBV2 and TRBJ1-3; D is possibly TRBD1 (5 bases). This CDR3 has 16 residues. Germline CDR1 and CDR2: SNHLY and FYNNEI. V was cut by 10 bases and J by 0 bases, with 19 bases left in between. Here the CDR3 DNA reads TGTGCCACCCTAAGTCAGGACACCAACTCTGGAAACACCATATATTTT. Protein: CATLSQDTNSGNTIYF.

The rearrangement joins TRBV4-3 to TRBJ2-7, with D hard to call. The CDR3 is 13 amino acids. The V gene lost 0 bases and the J gene lost 4 bases, with 7 bases spanning the gap. The germline V gene has CDR1 LGHNA and CDR2 YSLEER. The CDR3 DNA reads as TGCGCCAGCAGCCAAGAAATCAATTACGAGCAGTACTTC. It translates to CASSQEINYEQYF.

This clonotype turned up a few times. The chain links TRBV29-1 to TRBJ2-5; D may correspond to TRBD1 or TRBD2 (6 bases each). Trimming cost V 6 bases and J 5 bases, with 22 bases left between them. The CDR3 has 15 amino acids. Germline CDR1 SQVTM, CDR2 ANQGSEA. In DNA form, the CDR3 reads TGCAGCGTCTTCCTCCCTTCCGGGGGCGATGAGACCCAGTACTTC. This encodes CSVFLPSGGDETQYF.

In its sample, this clonotype was seen once. The CDR3 ends on some other residue instead of the conserved phenylalanine or tryptophan, so this is likely a read error. The rearrangement joins TRBV28 to TRBJ2-7, with D perhaps given as TRBD1 or TRBD2 (5 bases each). The length of the CDR3 is 13 residues. CDR1 is MDHEN and CDR2 is SYDVKM in the germline V gene. CDR3 residues: CASSYRGVYGQYL. CDR3 bases: TGTGCCAGCAGTTACCGAGGGGTCTACGGGCAGTACCTC.

This clonotype was counted a few times. V is TRBV13 and J is TRBJ1-2; D call uncertain. The CDR3 loop spans 19 amino acids. The germline V and J ends were trimmed by 5 bases and 0 bases, with 25 bases remaining between them. CDR1 PRHDT and CDR2 FYEKMQ come from the germline V gene (reference sequence). CDR3 bases: TGTGCCAGCAGCCCCCCGGGTCTTCAAGCGACGGCTCCTAACTATGGCTACACCTTC. Protein product: CASSPPGLQATAPNYGYTF.

This clonotype was observed at least ten times. V usage is TRBV7-6 and J usage is TRBJ1-2, with unresolved D. Germline values: CDR1 SGHVS, CDR2 FNYEAQ. The V end lost 3 bases, the J end lost 7 bases, and 15 bases lay between the germline ends. This CDR3 contains 14 residues. The CDR3 is CASSLSGFGSGYTF. The CDR3 region has the DNA TGTGCCAGCAGCTTGTCGGGCTTCGGAAGTGGCTACACCTTC.

This clonotype has at least ten counts. This chain connects TRBV12-3 or TRBV12-4 to TRBJ2-7; D is unresolved. The CDR3 runs 13 residues. Trimming pared 6 bases from V and 1 base from J, leaving 10 bases between. This chain's CDR3 is CASSVGPSYEQYF. The CDR3 DNA reads TGTGCCAGCAGCGTCGGACCTTCCTACGAGCAGTACTTC.

This clonotype was seen a handful of times. The chain employs TRBV6-5 and TRBJ2-1, with D perhaps TRBD1 (5 bases). Germline V gives CDR1 MNHEY, CDR2 SVGAGI. CDR3 length: 16 amino acids. Trimming stripped 6 bases from V and 0 bases from J, with 15 bases between. In DNA, the CDR3 is TGTGCCAGCAGCTTCGATAGGGGTCTCTCCTACAATGAGCAGTTCTTC. Protein product: CASSFDRGLSYNEQFF.

This clonotype was recorded at least ten times. CDR3 protein: CASSPTLAGGHRDTDTQYF. The CDR3 region has the DNA TGTGCCAGCAGCCCGACTTTAGCGGGGGGGCATCGGGACACAGATACGCAGTATTTT. This sequence joins TRBV11-2 and TRBJ2-3; 11 nucleotides line up with TRBD2. This CDR3 has 19 residues. CDR1 is SGHAT and CDR2 is FQNNGV in the germline V gene. J lost 2 bases, V lost 5 bases, and 15 bases had no gene match.

This clonotype was detected once. This may be a read error, as it is one base from a much larger clone. The chain recombines TRBV28 with TRBJ2-5; 8 nucleotides match TRBD1. This CDR3 is 14 amino acids long. Germline CDR1 MDHEN, CDR2 SYDVKM. This CDR3 is CANSSPDREETQYF. As DNA, the CDR3 is TGTGCCAACAGTTCCCCGGACAGGGAAGAGACCCAGTACTTC.

This rearrangement joins TRBV15 to TRBJ1-2; TRBD1 matches 7 bases. CDR3 length: 14 residues. With V trimmed by 1 base and J by 6 bases, 5 bases remained unmatched. CDR1 is LNHNV, CDR2 YYDKDF, per germline (reference sequence). The CDR3 region has the DNA TGTGCCACCAGCAGAGCGACAGGGTCGGATGGCTACACCTTC. Its translation is CATSRATGSDGYTF. The entire variable domain, with the rest obtained from reference TRBV15 and TRBJ1-2, is as follows: DAMVIQNPRYQVTQFGKPVTLSCSQTLNHNVMYWYQQKSSQAPKLLFHYYDKDFNNEADTPDNFQSRRPNTSFCFLDIRSPGLGDTAMYLCATSRATGSDGYTFGSGTRLTVV.

The chain recombines TRBV4-3 with TRBJ2-5; 11 bases are shared with TRBD2. The germline V gene has CDR1 LGHNA and CDR2 YSLEER. J lost 13 bases, V lost 3 bases, and 10 bases had no gene match. This CDR3 comprises 14 residues. The CDR3 spells CASSQAPGLAEPYF. The DNA of the CDR3 is TGCGCCAGCAGCCAGGCACCGGGACTAGCGGAACCGTACTTC.

This chain uses TRBV13 with TRBJ2-7, with 7 bases aligning to TRBD1. Germline V gene lookup returns CDR1 PRHDT and CDR2 FYEKMQ (reference sequence). The CDR3 runs 14 residues. V was clipped by 8 bases and J by 6 bases; unmatched bases: 13. CDR3 bases: TGTGCCAGCGCCACCGTAAAGGGGGCGGGCGAGCAGTACTTC. This codes for CASATVKGAGEQYF.

This clonotype was seen a few times. The chain recombines TRBV20-1 with TRBJ1-5; D is uncertain. The CDR3 runs 16 residues. CDR1 is DFQATT and CDR2 is SNEGSKA in the germline V gene (reference sequence). The V end lost 8 bases, the J end lost 4 bases, and 24 bases lay between the germline ends. CDR3 protein: CSTSKGRPDGNQPQHF. The CDR3 DNA is TGCAGTACCTCGAAGGGTAGGCCGGATGGGAATCAGCCCCAGCATTTT.

This sequence joins TRBV10-3 and TRBJ2-5, with no clear D. The CDR3 contains 14 residues. Trimming left V 2 bases short and J 2 bases short, with 9 bases between. The germline gives CDR1 ENHRY, CDR2 SYGVKD. The CDR3 here is CAISERVQQETQYF. Written as DNA, the CDR3 is TGTGCCATCAGTGAGCGGGTCCAACAAGAGACCCAGTACTTC.

This clonotype was seen only a few times. The chain links TRBV6-6 to TRBJ2-1; TRBD2 aligns across 8 bases. Trimming removed 7 bases from V and 10 bases from J; junction bases left unmatched: 12. CDR3 size: 14 residues. CDR1 and CDR2 from the germline V gene are MNHNY and SVGAGI (reference sequence). CDR3 sequence: CASNYDGGAGEQFF. CDR3 nucleotides: TGTGCCAGCAATTATGACGGGGGGGCAGGCGAGCAGTTCTTC.

In this sample, this clonotype turned up many times. This sequence joins TRBV20-1 and TRBJ2-3; 8 bases line up with TRBD2. This CDR3 comprises 16 residues. Trimming at V came to 2 bases and at J to 2 bases, leaving 9 bases not matched to a gene. Germline lookup yields CDR1 DFQATT and CDR2 SNEGSKA (reference sequence). CDR3 residues: CSARNLRGGDTDTQYF. CDR3 sequence (DNA): TGCAGTGCTAGAAACCTTCGGGGGGGCGACACAGATACGCAGTATTTT.

This clonotype has ten or more counts. The rearrangement joins TRBV20-1 to TRBJ2-5; maybe TRBD1 (5 bases). Germline V gene sequence: CDR1 DFQATT, CDR2 SNEGSKA (reference sequence). The germline V and J ends were trimmed by 3 bases and 5 bases, with 22 bases remaining between them. The CDR3 is 16 amino acids. CDR3 protein: CSARYPTLMGLETQYF. The CDR3 nucleotides are TGCAGTGCTAGGTACCCCACCCTTATGGGGCTTGAGACCCAGTACTTC.

A remark on this clonotype: This may come from a read error, since a much larger clone is one base off. This chain links TRBV20-1 with TRBJ2-5; 10 bases fit TRBD1. The germline gives CDR1 DFQATT, CDR2 SNEGSKA (reference sequence). The CDR3 totals 15 residues. CDR3 coding DNA: TGCAGTACTAGTGGGACAGGGGCTGTAGAAGAGACCCAGTACTTC. It codes for CSTSGTGAVEETQYF.

At least ten counts were recorded for this clonotype. V usage is TRBV6-2 or TRBV6-3 and J usage is TRBJ1-1; 7 positions agree with TRBD1. The CDR3 is 17 residues long. Trimming cost V 2 bases and J 4 bases; bases outside gene matches: 13. Germline V gene data show CDR1 as MNHEY and CDR2 as SVGEGT. The chain's CDR3 is CASSYPEGAAWGTEAFF. The CDR3 DNA follows: TGTGCCAGCAGTTACCCAGAGGGGGCGGCCTGGGGCACTGAAGCTTTCTTT.

This clonotype turned up a few times. The chain is built from TRBV2 and TRBJ1-2; tentatively, D is TRBD1 (5 bases). Deletions cut 2 bases from V and 5 bases from J, with 24 bases between. Germline V gene lookup returns CDR1 SNHLY and CDR2 FYNNEI. There are 18 residues in the CDR3. The CDR3 region has the DNA TGTGCCAGCAGTGAATTCGGGACCGCCTCGGGCGTACTATATGGCTACACCTTC. Protein: CASSEFGTASGVLYGYTF.

In this sample, this clonotype turned up once. The chain uses TRBV6-6 and TRBJ2-1; weak D call: TRBD2 (6 bases). The V gene lost 4 bases and the J gene lost 4 bases, with 23 bases spanning the gap. Germline loops: CDR1 MNHNY, CDR2 SVGAGI (reference sequence). The CDR3 contains 18 residues. The CDR3 here is CASSSARDSPTKYNEQFF. The CDR3 bases are TGTGCCAGCAGTTCGGCTAGGGACTCCCCAACAAAATACAATGAGCAGTTCTTC.

The chain is built from TRBV20-1 and TRBJ2-7; D may be TRBD1 (8 bases). V was clipped by 3 bases and J by 4 bases, with 16 bases between them. This CDR3 spans 14 amino acids. From germline, CDR1 is DFQATT and CDR2 SNEGSKA (reference sequence). CDR3 DNA sequence: TGCAGTGCTAGCCCGACAGGGGAGGGTTACGAGCAGTACTTC. Translated, it gives CSASPTGEGYEQYF.

The chain recombines TRBV2 with TRBJ1-1; TRBD1 agrees at 8 bases. CDR1 is SNHLY and CDR2 is FYNNEI in the germline V gene. The CDR3 is 15 residues long. V gave up 0 bases and J gave up 9 bases; unmatched junction bases: 9. The CDR3 region has the DNA TGTGCCAGCAGTGAAGCGAGGACAGGGCAACGACAAGCTTTCTTT. Its translation: CASSEARTGQRQAFF.

This clonotype was seen ten or more times. The chain links TRBV10-3 to TRBJ2-1, with 9 positions matching TRBD1. CDR3 size: 16 residues. Germline V CDR1 and CDR2: ENHRY, SYGVKD. Trimming cost V 7 bases and J 8 bases; bases outside gene matches: 15. CDR3 DNA sequence: TGTGCCATCAATAAAGACCGGGACAGGGTAATCGATGAGCAGTTCTTC. Encoded protein: CAINKDRDRVIDEQFF.

This clonotype showed up many times. The chain recombines TRBV7-2 with TRBJ2-1, with D maybe TRBD1 (5 bases). This CDR3 has 18 residues. Trimming cost V 2 bases and J 0 bases, with 17 bases left between them. Per germline, CDR1 SGHTA and CDR2 FQGNSA. CDR3 loop: CASSLSRQQKSSYNEQFF. CDR3 DNA sequence: TGTGCCAGCAGCTTATCGCGACAGCAGAAGAGCTCCTACAATGAGCAGTTCTTC.